The rows below give T cell receptor beta chains drawn from one sample of a study of CD8+ T cells in alopecia areata. The assay was immunoSEQ multiplex PCR, and TCRdb's table has in-frame clones only and misses some. The data show 100,000 or so clones, with around 60% seen just once and over 15% held by the top ten. The input for sequencing was CD8+ T cells sorted from blood, taken at week 56, from a patient treated with tofacitinib. Receptors originate from a human donor with alopecia areata. The conserved cysteine and the conserved F or W are not part of the CDR3 here.

j_call v_call cdr3_aa
TRBJ2-7 TRBV27 ASGPGLASHEQY
TRBJ1-4 TRBV6-6 ASSYREYTEKLF
TRBJ2-3 TRBV5-1 ASSLGQDGTDTQY
TRBJ2-5 TRBV15 ATSRDRWLAGPTVETQY
TRBJ1-1 TRBV29-1 SVWRGQAF
TRBJ1-1 TRBV7-8 ASSQLVNTEAF
TRBJ1-2 TRBV9 ASEEVGYGYT
TRBJ1-2 TRBV7-8 ASSSGQGLSGYT
TRBJ2-1 TRBV4-1 ASELDRVAYNEQF
TRBJ2-1 TRBV7-8 ASRSGRSNNNEQF
TRBJ1-2 TRBV4-1 ASSRTGNYGYT
TRBJ1-2 TRBV25-1 TSRDNYGYT
TRBJ2-1 TRBV9 ASSVGTSRQVKNEQF
TRBJ1-4 TRBV11-1 ASSPRRQGTNEKLF
TRBJ2-5 TRBV6-7 ASSTGVSDCQETQY
TRBJ1-1 TRBV19 ASSRGNTEAF
TRBJ2-3 TRBV7-9 ASINRSSYTDTQY
TRBJ1-4 TRBV27 ASSLTGVATNEKLF
TRBJ2-7 TRBV5-1 ASSPGTGEEQY
TRBJ2-2 TRBV5-1 ASSLTTASSNTGELF
TRBJ2-7 TRBV7-2 ASSLQGAYEQY
TRBJ2-3 TRBV5-1 ASSLGRRVDTQY
TRBJ2-7 TRBV2 ASTGGVHEQY
TRBJ1-1 TRBV9 ASSARSENTEAF
TRBJ1-1 TRBV29-1 SVELLGQGDTEAF
TRBJ2-4 TRBV7-8 ASSPRTGAAKNIQY
TRBJ2-5 TRBV9 ASSVETLPGQGETQY
TRBJ2-1 TRBV7-9 ASSQGRPADNEQF
TRBJ2-2 TRBV10-3 AISESAGELF
TRBJ2-2 TRBV11-2 ASSLGWGDTGELF
TRBJ1-1 TRBV19 ASQGDLTEAF
TRBJ2-2 TRBV28 ASSLTANTGELF
TRBJ2-7 TRBV5-6 ASSFGSNRAMGY
TRBJ2-2 TRBV21-1 ASSELEETNTGELF
TRBJ2-7 TRBV21-1 ASWSGQSFWHEQY
TRBJ2-7 TRBV5-5 ASSLGTTTYEQY
TRBJ2-7 TRBV13 ASSFTLAGGSYEQY
TRBJ2-3 TRBV5-4 ASRTGGHRIDTQY
TRBJ2-7 TRBV11-2 ASSLVEQY
TRBJ2-3 TRBV7-3 ASSHDRPGLTDTQY
TRBJ2-1 TRBV19 ASSIPGGNEQF
TRBJ2-7 TRBV4-1 ASSQTTSYEQY
TRBJ1-1 TRBV25-1 ASSEGGGHRAF
TRBJ2-7 TRBV7-9 ASSPRVGGGEQY
TRBJ1-1 TRBV5-1 ASTDRGRSTEAF
TRBJ2-7 TRBV19 ASSIGASYEQY
TRBJ1-2 TRBV27 ASSGGQNYGYT
TRBJ1-6 TRBV4-1 ASSQEGTRANSPLH
TRBJ2-3 TRBV27 ASNPREGKHTDTQY
TRBJ1-1 TRBV5-1 ASSFFRVGDTEAF
TRBJ2-2 TRBV6-1 ASSELDITGELF
TRBJ1-1 TRBV10-3 AISEEGNTEAF
TRBJ2-5 TRBV27 ASSLSFYPTKETQY
TRBJ1-2 TRBV25-1 ASRGSGYT
TRBJ2-1 TRBV7-3 ASSPFSGGMDEQF
TRBJ2-2 TRBV27 ASSWTSGGAGELF
TRBJ2-1 TRBV13 ASSLGRGNEQF
TRBJ2-7 TRBV4-1 ASSHSGDEQY